These T cell receptor beta chains were read from a single sample in a study of shared clonotypes between healthy human individuals. Measured with immunoSEQ multiplex PCR; TCRdb has only the in-frame clones, and not every one. The table includes fewer than 3 million clones, 85% to 95% detected once. The source material was naive CD4+ T cells from PBMCs. These receptors all stem from a young man in good health. Some clones in this sample may be carry-over from other donors' samples. The CDR3 runs from the conserved cysteine through the conserved F or W. Each record gives: D gene, V gene, CDR3 protein. A D gene is named only where the DNA matches it firmly.

TRBD2	TRBV5-4	CASSAGGRGDHYNEQFF
TRBD2	TRBV2	CASSVAGSSYNEQFF
NA	TRBV2	CASSEVSREETQYF
TRBD1	TRBV7-6	CASSLGGTGVEPQHF
NA	TRBV7-2	CASSFFPDTQYF
NA	TRBV2	CASTGWARNEQFF
NA	TRBV4-2	CASSQDSGRLNTGELFF
NA	TRBV21-1	CASSKVRERQASNQPQHF
NA	TRBV2	CASRKETNTEAFF
TRBD1	TRBV28	CASSSRSGTGTQPQHF
NA	TRBV19	CASSMGHLNTEAFF
TRBD1	TRBV7-9	CASSLVRPGGSGGYTF
TRBD2	TRBV5-1	CASSLELADNEQFF
NA	TRBV7-9	CASSLGRGANQPQHF
NA	TRBV5-1	CASSLALGRPHQETQYF
NA	TRBV9	CASSNPTGGTGELFF
NA	TRBV11-1	CASSSARGDANSQYF
TRBD1	TRBV7-2	CASCRGQANEQYF
NA	TRBV7-2	CASSSRRDTEAFF
NA	TRBV28	CASSGRAGSYEQYF
NA	TRBV19	CASSIGRGRAAREQFF
NA	TRBV28	CASSSVGQHTEAFF
NA	TRBV7-9	CASSFLVRESSYEQYF
NA	TRBV7-2	CASSLEQSMNTEAFF
NA	TRBV18	CASSPSRGSYEQYF
TRBD1	TRBV5-5	CASSFRTGGGEQYF
NA	TRBV7-9	CASSVGANTEAFF
NA	TRBV6-1	CASSPTPTGTQYF
NA	TRBV27	CASSFVTSSHQPQHF
NA	TRBV10-2	CASGFNYEQYF
NA	TRBV2	CASSGSYNEQFF
TRBD2	TRBV27	CASSSGTSRTDTQYF
NA	TRBV12-2	CASRAGQRKLKSYEQYF
NA	TRBV4-2	CASSQGTADNYGYTF